This entry lists 10 T cell receptor beta chains sequenced from one sample in a study of graft-versus-host responses after intestinal transplantation. The antigens of these receptors remain unknown. Data came from immunoSEQ multiplex PCR; TCRdb stores just in-frame clones and leaves some out. Among about 120,000 clones listed, 90% were seen once. The sequencing used unstimulated CD4+ T cells sorted from spleen or lymph node cells, collected before intestinal transplant. The receptor source for this set is a human donor who received an intestinal transplant.

V and J are TRBV11-2 and TRBJ1-1; D not resolved. The CDR3 has 14 amino acids. Trimming took 1 base from V and 1 from J, leaving 7 bases between them. The germline gives CDR1 SGHAT, CDR2 FQNNGV. The CDR3 is CASSLVNQNTEAFF. In DNA, the CDR3 is TGTGCCAGCAGCTTAGTCAATCAGAACACTGAAGCTTTCTTT.

CDR3 DNA sequence: TGCGCCAGCAGCGGAACGCTAGCGGGGACATACAATGAGCAGTTCTTC. This translates into CASSGTLAGTYNEQFF. The J gene is TRBJ2-1, the V gene TRBV5-1; the match to TRBD2 covers 9 bases. Germline trimming cut 4 bases from V and 4 bases from J; bases unmatched to any gene: 9. Germline CDR1 SGHRS, CDR2 YFSETQ. The CDR3 has 16 residues. Supplemented by reference TRBV5-1 and TRBJ2-1, the full variable domain reads KAGVTQTPRYLIKTRGQQVTLSCSPISGHRSVSWYQQTPGQGLQFLFEYFSETQRNKGNFPGRFSGRQFSNSRSEMNVSTLELGDSALYLCASSGTLAGTYNEQFFGPGTRLTVL.

Here the CDR3 reads CASRTGPSYEQYF. The CDR3 nucleotides are TGCGCCAGCAGGACAGGGCCCTCCTACGAGCAGTACTTC. The rearrangement uses TRBV5-1 and TRBJ2-7; 7 bases are shared with TRBD1. The CDR3 is made up of 13 amino acids. Germline CDR1 is SGHRS and CDR2 is YFSETQ. The junction had 2 bases not matched to a gene; V was cut back by 5 bases and J by 0 bases.

This chain links TRBV7-2 with TRBJ2-1, with TRBD2 as a possible D gene (6 bases). V dropped 6 bases and J dropped 2 bases, with 14 bases sitting between them. CDR3 length: 15 amino acids. CDR1 is SGHTA and CDR2 is FQGNSA in the germline V gene. CDR3 region: CASSSSSAPYNEQFF. The CDR3 DNA is TGTGCCAGCAGTTCCTCTAGCGCTCCCTACAATGAGCAGTTCTTC.

This clone appeared a single time. The chain uses TRBV27 and TRBJ1-5, with D unresolved. V lost 2 bases to trimming and J lost 0 bases, with 8 bases between them. CDR3 size: 15 residues. Germline V lookup: CDR1 MNHEY, CDR2 SMNVEV (reference sequence). CDR3 protein: CASSLSGLSNQPQHF. The CDR3 DNA is TGTGCCAGCAGTTTAAGTGGCCTTAGCAATCAGCCCCAGCATTTT.

The chain couples TRBV4-1 to TRBJ2-7; 10 nucleotides match TRBD2. J lost 5 bases, V lost 1 base, and 11 bases had no gene match. This CDR3 is 17 amino acids long. Per the germline V gene, CDR1 is MGHRA and CDR2 is YSYEKL. CDR3 nucleotides: TGCGCCAGCAGCCAAGGCATATGGACTAGCGGTATCGACGAGCAGTACTTC. Its translation is CASSQGIWTSGIDEQYF.

The V and J genes are TRBV5-1 and TRBJ2-7, with D perhaps matching TRBD1 (5 bases). The CDR3 has 17 residues. V shed 1 base and J shed 3 bases, with 20 bases lying between them. The germline gives CDR1 SGHRS, CDR2 YFSETQ. The DNA of the CDR3 is TGCGCCAGCAGCTTGTCCGACATACCCAGGGCGAGCTACGAGCAGTACTTC. Its translation: CASSLSDIPRASYEQYF.

The CDR3, as DNA: TGTGCCAGCAGTGCTAGCGGGAGGGCCAGCTACGAGCAGTACTTC. Translation gives CASSASGRASYEQYF. The V gene is TRBV6-5, the J gene TRBJ2-7; 12 bases are a match to TRBD2. This CDR3 contains 15 residues. The V gene end was trimmed by 5 bases and the J gene end by 3 bases; junction bases not matched to a gene: 5. CDR1 MNHEY and CDR2 SVGAGI come from the germline V gene.

The chain employs TRBV6-1 and TRBJ2-3, with D possibly matching TRBD2 (5 bases). Germline loops: CDR1 MNHNS, CDR2 SASEGT. V was shortened by 8 bases and J by 2 bases, with 14 bases between the two germline ends. This CDR3 is built from 14 residues. CDR3 protein: CASVWTLYTDTQYF. The CDR3 region has the DNA TGTGCCAGCGTCTGGACTCTGTACACAGATACGCAGTATTTT.

The rearrangement joins TRBV6-5 to TRBJ2-1, with 11 bases fitting TRBD2. The CDR3 totals 15 residues. With 0 bases clipped from V and 6 bases from J, the junction kept 1 base outside the gene matches. Germline CDR1 MNHEY, CDR2 SVGAGI. For the CDR3, the DNA is TGTGCCAGCAGTTACTCTGGACTAGCGGGCAATGAGCAGTTCTTC. Translation gives CASSYSGLAGNEQFF.